This T cell receptor (beta chain) was recorded in a study of OX40 agonist ivuxolimab in advanced cancers. Study at large: Patients took ivuxolimab, an agonistic anti-OX40 (CD134) antibody.

Here immunoSEQ multiplex PCR was the method, and the copy in TCRdb shows in-frame clones only, minus some. The table lists approximately 50,000 clones, around 88% of them singletons, with roughly an eighth in the top ten. The source was CD4+ or CD8+ T cells sorted from blood, collected in a trial of the OX40 agonist ivuxolimab. The receptor comes from an adult with an advanced solid tumor such as melanoma, head and neck, liver or kidney cancer.

The CDR3 sequence is CASSQVALQGSHNEQFF. DNA for the CDR3: TGCGCCAGCAGCCAAGTCGCTCTCCAGGGGTCCCACAATGAGCAGTTCTTC. The genes are TRBV4-1 and TRBJ2-1; D might be TRBD1 (6 bases). From germline, CDR1 is MGHRA and CDR2 YSYEKL. The CDR3 runs to 17 residues. The V and J ends lost 1 base and 5 bases respectively, with 18 bases between them.